A selection of T cell receptor beta chains follows, all from one sample in a study of blood T cell repertoires in COVID-19. Clones were read by immunoSEQ multiplex PCR, and TCRdb kept only the in-frame ones, dropping some. The sample includes 200,000 to 250,000 clones, 70% to 90% of them seen just once. Input material: peripheral blood. The receptors originated from a woman between 45 and 65 years old with active or convalescent COVID-19. The CDR3 runs from the conserved cysteine through the conserved F or W. The D gene is left open where the match is weak. Not every row has a clone size; where given, it reads once, few, many or a size class.

j_call v_call d_call clone_size cdr3_nt cdr3_aa
TRBJ2-3 TRBV11-2 . . TGTGCCAGCAGCCTGAGTACGGGGAACACAGATACGCAGTATTTT CASSLSTGNTDTQYF
TRBJ2-3 TRBV5-1 TRBD2 . TGCGCCAGCAGCGGGGGACTAGCCAGAGGGACAGATACGCAGTATTTT CASSGGLARGTDTQYF
TRBJ1-1 TRBV27 . once TGTGCCAGCAGTTTATCGAGGAGCACTGAAGCTTTCTTT CASSLSRSTEAFF
TRBJ1-3 TRBV11-2 . . TGTGCCAGCAGTAACCCCAGGAGGTCTGGAAACACCATATATTTT CASSNPRRSGNTIYF
TRBJ1-1 TRBV3-1/TRBV3-2 TRBD1 . TGTGCCAGCAGCCAACAGGGGGCGGCGAAAGCTTTCTTT CASSQQGAAKAFF
TRBJ1-4 TRBV7-2 . . TGTGCCAGCAGCCCCGGGTCCCTAAAAAATGAAAAACTGTTTTTT CASSPGSLKNEKLFF
TRBJ1-5 TRBV28 TRBD1 . TGTGCCAGCAGTCCGTCGGGACAGCCTCGGGCGCCCCAGCATTTT CASSPSGQPRAPQHF
TRBJ1-2 TRBV19 TRBD1 . TGTGCCAGTAGTTCCCGACAGGGGGAGTACAATGGCTACACCTTC CASSSRQGEYNGYTF
TRBJ1-1 TRBV12-5 . . TGTGCTAGTGGGGGGACTTCCACTGAAGCTTTCTTT CASGGTSTEAFF
TRBJ2-7 TRBV18 TRBD2 . TGTGCCAGCTCACGCCAGGGGAGCGGGAGTTCCTACGAGCAGTACTTC CASSRQGSGSSYEQYF
TRBJ2-1 TRBV28 TRBD2 . TGTGCCAGCAGCCCTGGGGCGGGAGTTTACTACAATGAGCAGTTCTTC CASSPGAGVYYNEQFF
TRBJ2-3 TRBV3-1/TRBV3-2 TRBD2 . TGTGCCAGCAGCCACGGGGGGGGCACAGATACGCAGTATTTT CASSHGGGTDTQYF
TRBJ2-7 TRBV19 TRBD2 . TGTGCCAGTAGTAGGGGGAGGGACCCCTACGAGCAGTACTTC CASSRGRDPYEQYF
TRBJ2-3 TRBV2 . . TGTGCCAGCAGTGACAGACTGGTAGATACGCAGTATTTT CASSDRLVDTQYF
TRBJ1-4 TRBV6-5 . . TGTGCCAGCAGCGCCTCCCGCAGGGGAGAGGAAAAACTGTTTTTT CASSASRRGEEKLFF
TRBJ2-7 TRBV27 TRBD2 . TGTGCCAGCAGTTTTGGTAGCGGGACCTACGAGCAGTACTTC CASSFGSGTYEQYF
TRBJ1-1 TRBV10-2 . . TGCGCCACCCAGCGGGATAGTAACACTGAAGCTTTCTTT CATQRDSNTEAFF
TRBJ1-4 TRBV7-9 TRBD1 . TGTGCCAGCAGCTCGGGAGGGACAGCTAATGAAAAACTGTTTTTT CASSSGGTANEKLFF
TRBJ1-2 TRBV5-1 . . TGCGCCAGCAGCTTGGACAGTCTCCCATATGGCTACACCTTC CASSLDSLPYGYTF
TRBJ2-5 TRBV15 TRBD2 . TGTGCCACCAGCAGAGATCGTGGTAGCGGGGGGCCAGGAGAGACCCAGTACTTC CATSRDRGSGGPGETQYF
TRBJ2-1 TRBV4-1 TRBD2 . TGCGCCAGCAGCCAAGATGGGGTAGCGGGAGCCCAGGATGAGCAGTTCTTC CASSQDGVAGAQDEQFF
TRBJ1-2 TRBV19 TRBD1 . TGTGCCAGTAGGGGGATGACAGGGGCGGCGAACTATGGCTACACCTTC CASRGMTGAANYGYTF
TRBJ1-6 TRBV3-1/TRBV3-2 TRBD1 . TGTGCCAGCAGCTCCGGACAGGGACGTAATTCACCCCTCCACTTT CASSSGQGRNSPLHF
TRBJ1-5 TRBV6-6 . . TGTGCCAGCAGTTCCAGGGAGGGTGGCAATCAGCCCCAGCATTTT CASSSREGGNQPQHF
TRBJ2-1 TRBV6-5 . . TGTGCCAGCAAAGGGTTAGGGGATGAGCAGTTCTTC CASKGLGDEQFF
TRBJ2-1 TRBV5-1 . . TGCGCCAGCAGCTTGGCCCGAACAGGGTTGGAGCAGTTCTTC CASSLARTGLEQFF
TRBJ1-4 TRBV9 TRBD1 . TGTGCCAGCAGCGCCGGGACAGGCACTAATGAAAAACTGTTTTTT CASSAGTGTNEKLFF
TRBJ2-7 TRBV9 TRBD1 . TGTGCCAGCAGCTCCCGACAGGGTGGCTACGAGCAGTACTTC CASSSRQGGYEQYF
TRBJ1-5 TRBV6-1 . . TGTGCCAGCAGTGAACAGAATCCTCAGCCCCAGCATTTT CASSEQNPQPQHF
TRBJ2-1 TRBV5-6 . . TGTGCCAGCAGCTTGGAGGGGCCAGACCACTACAATGAGCAGTTCTTC CASSLEGPDHYNEQFF
TRBJ2-1 TRBV29-1 . . TGCAGCGTTTGCCCGGACGCGGACTGGCTTCAGTTCTTC CSVCPDADWLQFF
TRBJ2-7 TRBV2 TRBD2 . TGTGCCAGCAGGGCTAGCGGGACCTACGAGCAGTACTTC CASRASGTYEQYF
TRBJ1-1 TRBV2 TRBD1 many TGTGCCAGCAGGGGGGACAGGGGCAACATGAACACTGAAGCTTTCTTT CASRGDRGNMNTEAFF
TRBJ2-3 TRBV9 . . TGTGCCAGCAGCAATACAGGGACAGATACGCAGTATTTT CASSNTGTDTQYF
TRBJ2-1 TRBV2 TRBD1 . TGTGCCAGCAGCAAGACAGGGGACAATGAGCAGTTCTTC CASSKTGDNEQFF
TRBJ1-5 TRBV19 TRBD1 . TGTGCCAGTAGTGACACAGGGGCGTATAATCAGCCCCAGCATTTT CASSDTGAYNQPQHF
TRBJ2-1 TRBV27 TRBD2 . TGTGCCAGCAGTTTTAGGACTAGCGGGACCGATGAGCAGTTCTTC CASSFRTSGTDEQFF
TRBJ2-5 TRBV27 TRBD2 . TGTGCCAGCAGTTCAGCGGGAGGAGAAGAGACCCAGTACTTC CASSSAGGEETQYF
TRBJ2-1 TRBV5-6 TRBD2 . TGTGCCAGCAGCTTTATTAGCGGGGGTTACAATGAGCAGTTCTTC CASSFISGGYNEQFF
TRBJ1-2 TRBV24-1 . . TGTGCCACCAGTTCAGGGTTTCATGGCTACACCTTC CATSSGFHGYTF
TRBJ1-4 TRBV7-9 TRBD1 . TGTGCCAGCAGCTTTGTATATACGACAGGGGGGTATGAAAAACTGTTTTTT CASSFVYTTGGYEKLFF
TRBJ2-5 TRBV19 . . TGTGCCAGTAGAGGAAGGGGTGTTGAGACCCAGTACTTC CASRGRGVETQYF
TRBJ1-2 TRBV28 . . TGTGCCAGCAGCACCCTCAAAGGGTTAGGGGTTACGCCCTTATATGGCTACACCTTC CASSTLKGLGVTPLYGYTF
TRBJ1-4 TRBV11-2 TRBD1 . TGTGCCAGCAGCTTAGATCACCGACAGGGTAGAAATGAAAAACTGTTTTTT CASSLDHRQGRNEKLFF
TRBJ1-3 TRBV2 TRBD1 . TGTGCCAGCAGTGCCGGCAGGGGGTATGGAAACACCATATATTTT CASSAGRGYGNTIYF
TRBJ2-1 TRBV11-2 . . TGTGCCAGCAGCTTAGCTCTCCAGGGCAAACAGTTCTTC CASSLALQGKQFF
TRBJ1-4 TRBV7-9 . few TGTGCCAGCAGCTTAACAGGCATAGGCGAAAAACTGTTTTTT CASSLTGIGEKLFF
TRBJ1-2 TRBV20-1 . . TGCAGTGCCCCCCGGGATGGCTACACCTTC CSAPRDGYTF